This paragraph covers one T cell receptor beta chain sequence. The antigen remains unidentified. cDNA prepared by RNA extraction and subsequent reverse transcription served as the template for sequencing. Some clones are missing from TCRdb's copy, which holds only in-frame ones; the method was immunoSEQ multiplex PCR. The sample lists around 190,000 clones, over 60% seen once, with 4% to 5% in the top ten. The sample belongs to a study of CD8+ T cells in alopecia areata. Findings and caveats of the study: Within the top 100, expanded CD8+ clones significantly decreased with tofacitinib, as did scalp clonality. Scalp lesions, especially in alopecia totalis/universalis, had higher clonality than normal scalp.

Stated treatment: oral pan-JAK inhibitor, 5-10 mg twice daily. The investigators collected lesional scalp punch biopsies and peripheral blood from alopecia areata patients. V was pared by 4 bases and J by 9 bases, with 13 bases between. This CDR3 is built from 13 residues. CDR1 and CDR2 from the germline V gene are SGHAT and FQNNGV. The origin of this receptor is a human donor with alopecia areata. V gene TRBV11-2 combines with J gene TRBJ2-4; maybe TRBD2 (7 bases). Sequenced here: CD4+ T cells sorted from blood, sampled at week 4, from a patient treated with tofacitinib. CDR3 nucleotide sequence: TGTGCCAGCAGCTCCGGGGGGCACCTCATTCAGTACTTC. This translates into CASSSGGHLIQYF.